The 24 T cell receptor beta chains below were found in one sample sequenced in a study of blood T cells in healthy people across ages. For the second PCR, which ran for roughly 6 to 11 cycles, a sample-barcoded 5' primer and a J-beta primer mix were used. TCRdb re-derived calls from the 5' RACE reads in MiXCR, one entry per CDR3 protein. The sample lists about 1.6 million distinct CDR3 sequences, around 36% occurring once. The sequenced sample was blood. The receptors come from a woman aged 30 to 39 in good health.

This clonotype was observed a few times. The CDR3 DNA reads TGCAGCGTTGGGGGGACAGAATCTAACTATGGCTACACCTTC. It encodes CSVGGTESNYGYTF. The V and J genes are TRBV29-1 and TRBJ1-2, with 7 nucleotides matching TRBD1. Germline trimming cut 4 bases from V and 0 bases from J; bases unmatched to any gene: 5. CDR3 size: 14 residues. CDR1 is SQVTM and CDR2 is ANQGSEA in the germline V gene.

In this sample, this clonotype turned up a few times. The chain combines TRBV5-1 with TRBJ1-2, with 9 nucleotides matching TRBD1. Trimming took 5 bases from V and 2 from J; bases not matched to a gene: 13. This CDR3 contains 17 residues. The V gene's germline CDR1 is SGHRS and CDR2 YFSETQ. CDR3 nucleotide sequence: TGCGCCAGCAGGTTTCGACAGGGGGATTGGGGGAACTATGGCTACACCTTC. It codes for CASRFRQGDWGNYGYTF. Full variable domain (rest looked up from reference TRBV5-1 and TRBJ1-2): KAGVTQTPRYLIKTRGQQVTLSCSPISGHRSVSWYQQTPGQGLQFLFEYFSETQRNKGNFPGRFSGRQFSNSRSEMNVSTLELGDSALYLCASRFRQGDWGNYGYTFGSGTRLTVV.

The sample holds a few counts of this clonotype. This rearrangement joins TRBV7-9 to TRBJ2-7, with D perhaps matching TRBD2 (7 bases). Germline V CDR1 and CDR2: SEHNR, FQNEAQ (reference sequence). Trimming left V 4 bases short and J 0 bases short, with 13 bases between. The CDR3 has 15 residues. The DNA for the CDR3 is TGTGCCAGCAGCTCAGCGGGACACAACTCCTACGAGCAGTACTTC. Its protein is CASSSAGHNSYEQYF.

This clonotype was seen only a few times. The V gene is TRBV12-3 or TRBV12-4, the J gene TRBJ2-5, with 11 bases identical to TRBD2. The CDR3 has 20 amino acids. Trimming cost V 2 bases and J 5 bases; bases outside gene matches: 19. This CDR3 is CASSLSGKRGLAELGETQYF. In nucleotides, the CDR3 is TGTGCCAGCAGTTTATCTGGGAAGAGGGGACTAGCGGAGTTAGGGGAGACCCAGTACTTC.

This clonotype was seen a single time. The chain is built from TRBV7-2 and TRBJ2-3, with D possibly being TRBD1 (5 bases). Per the germline V gene, CDR1 is SGHTA and CDR2 is FQGNSA. V lost 1 base and J 1 base, leaving 6 bases between the germline ends. CDR3 length: 14 residues. The CDR3 here is CTSSLGRGTDTQYF. CDR3 sequence (DNA): TGTACCAGCAGCTTAGGCAGGGGCACAGATACGCAGTATTTT.

This clonotype was picked up many times. This chain joins TRBV20-1 and TRBJ2-1, with D perhaps matching TRBD2 (6 bases). The CDR3 length is 16 residues. Germline V gene data show CDR1 as DFQATT and CDR2 as SNEGSKA (reference sequence). With 0 bases removed from V and 2 bases from J, the gap between germline ends came to 14 bases. This CDR3 is CSARDRVGGAYNEQFF. In DNA form, the CDR3 reads TGCAGTGCTAGAGATCGCGTCGGGGGTGCCTACAATGAGCAGTTCTTC.

This clonotype has just a few counts. V gene TRBV20-1 combines with J gene TRBJ2-1; no reliable D call. The CDR3 spans 11 residues. Deletions cut 1 base from V and 10 bases from J, with 8 bases between. The germline CDR1 and CDR2 sequences are DFQATT and SNEGSKA (reference sequence). The CDR3 DNA sequence: TGCAGTGCTAGAGGTCCGAGGGAGCAGTTCTTC. Translation: CSARGPREQFF.

This clonotype has ten or more counts. The V call is TRBV28, the J call TRBJ1-6, with 7 nucleotides matching TRBD1. The V gene's germline CDR1 is MDHEN and CDR2 SYDVKM. V lost 2 bases, J lost 8 bases, and 3 bases stayed unmatched. The length of the CDR3 is 14 residues. The CDR3 nucleotides are TGTGCCAGCAGTTTAGGGACAGAATATTCACCCCTCCACTTT. Translation: CASSLGTEYSPLHF. The entire variable domain, with the rest obtained from reference TRBV28 and TRBJ1-6, is as follows: DVKVTQSSRYLVKRTGEKVFLECVQDMDHENMFWYRQDPGLGLRLIYFSYDVKMKEKGDIPEGYSVSREKKERFSLILESASTNQTSMYLCASSLGTEYSPLHFGNGTRLTVT.

The table lists this clonotype with a few counts. V is TRBV29-1 and J is TRBJ1-2; D is ambiguous. CDR1 is SQVTM and CDR2 is ANQGSEA in the germline V gene. The length of the CDR3 is 13 residues. Trimming took off 6 bases at V and 2 bases at J, with 13 bases between the two ends. CDR3 sequence reads: CSVALPGNYGYTF. The CDR3 DNA is TGCAGCGTGGCTTTACCCGGGAACTATGGCTACACCTTC. Variable domain in full (rest from reference TRBV29-1 and TRBJ1-2): SAVISQKPSRDICQRGTSLTIQCQVDSQVTMMFWYRQQPGQSLTLIATANQGSEATYESGFVIDKFPISRPNLTFSTLTVSNMSPEDSSIYLCSVALPGNYGYTFGSGTRLTVV.

The V call is TRBV5-4, the J call TRBJ2-1, with D unresolved. Trimming left V 0 bases short and J 0 bases short, with 10 bases between. The germline V gene has CDR1 SGHNT and CDR2 YYREEE (reference sequence). This CDR3 is built from 16 residues. CDR3 in DNA: TGTGCCAGCAGCTTGGTGGGCGCGGTCTCCTACAATGAGCAGTTCTTC. Its protein is CASSLVGAVSYNEQFF.

This chain connects TRBV27 to TRBJ2-1, with D perhaps TRBD2 (6 bases). Trimming removed 3 bases at V and 6 bases at J, with 15 bases between. Germline CDR1 is MNHEY and CDR2 is SMNVEV (reference sequence). This CDR3 is 15 amino acids long. The CDR3 here is CASSFSSLGGNEQFF. CDR3 DNA: TGTGCCAGCAGTTTTTCTTCATTGGGGGGCAATGAGCAGTTCTTC.

This clonotype has a handful of counts. The gene calls are TRBV19 and TRBJ1-1; 9 nucleotides agree with TRBD1. V lost 3 bases, J lost 2 bases, and 7 bases stayed unmatched. Germline CDR1 is LNHDA and CDR2 is SQIVND (reference sequence). The CDR3 runs 16 residues. The CDR3 nucleotides are TGTGCCAGTAGTATTGGGGACAGGGCCTCAAACACTGAAGCTTTCTTT. Amino acid sequence: CASSIGDRASNTEAFF. The variable domain in full, with the rest retrieved from reference TRBV19 and TRBJ1-1, is DGGITQSPKYLFRKEGQNVTLSCEQNLNHDAMYWYRQDPGQGLRLIYYSQIVNDFQKGDIAEGYSVSREKKESFPLTVTSAQKNPTAFYLCASSIGDRASNTEAFFGQGTRLTVV.

This clonotype has only a few counts. The J gene is TRBJ2-3, the V gene TRBV7-9, with D maybe TRBD1 (5 bases). The CDR3 extends over 14 amino acids. Trimming took 1 base from V and 3 from J, leaving 8 bases between them. Germline CDR1 and CDR2: SEHNR and FQNEAQ (reference sequence). The CDR3 coding sequence is TGTGCCAGCAGCTTAGATCAGGGTACAGATACGCAGTATTTT. Its translation is CASSLDQGTDTQYF.

This clonotype showed up just a few times. In nucleotides, the CDR3 is TGTGCCAGCAGCGGTGGACAGGTCCCAGAGACCCAGTACTTC. Its protein product is CASSGGQVPETQYF. This chain joins TRBV9 and TRBJ2-5; 7 positions match TRBD1. The CDR3 consists of 14 residues. J lost 4 bases, V lost 3 bases, and 6 bases had no gene match. In germline, CDR1 is SGDLS, CDR2 YYNGEE.

V is TRBV28 and J is TRBJ2-7; D possibly corresponds to TRBD2 (5 bases). The CDR3 contains 12 residues. The germline V and J ends were trimmed by 7 bases and 1 base, with 8 bases remaining between them. Germline V CDR1 and CDR2: MDHEN, SYDVKM. The CDR3 loop is CASTGESYEQYF. Here the CDR3 DNA reads TGTGCCAGCACCGGGGAATCCTACGAGCAGTACTTC.

This clonotype has a handful of counts. The V gene is TRBV20-1, the J gene TRBJ1-1; possible D gene TRBD1, 5 bases. Germline V gene lookup returns CDR1 DFQATT and CDR2 SNEGSKA (reference sequence). There are 13 residues in the CDR3. Trimming pared 8 bases from V and 7 bases from J, leaving 20 bases between. The CDR3 spells CSPNRDVEFEAFF. DNA for the CDR3: TGCAGTCCAAACCGGGACGTTGAATTTGAAGCTTTCTTT.

The V gene is TRBV3-1, the J gene TRBJ1-4; TRBD1 might be the D (5 bases). Germline CDR1 LGHDT, CDR2 YNNKEL (reference sequence). Deletions cut 3 bases from V and 10 bases from J, with 15 bases between. The CDR3 covers 14 residues. The CDR3 sequence: CASSQEGPPRKLFF. The CDR3 DNA reads as TGTGCCAGCAGCCAGGAGGGACCCCCGCGAAAACTGTTTTTT.

This clonotype occurred a few times. V is TRBV5-1 and J is TRBJ2-7; 9 nucleotides match TRBD1. V gave up 7 bases and J gave up 2 bases; unmatched junction bases: 7. Germline-derived CDR1 and CDR2 are SGHRS and YFSETQ. The CDR3 contains 14 residues. This chain's CDR3 is CASGLDRGAYEQYF. The CDR3 DNA reads TGCGCCAGCGGCCTCGACAGGGGGGCCTACGAGCAGTACTTC.

The chain is built from TRBV27 and TRBJ2-2; 8 nucleotides align to TRBD2. The CDR3 is 15 amino acids. CDR1 and CDR2 (germline): MNHEY, SMNVEV (reference sequence). J gave up 7 bases and V 2 bases, and 6 bases lay outside the gene matches. CDR3 nucleotides: TGTGCCAGCAGTTTAGGGGTAGCGGGAATCGGGGAGCTGTTTTTT. Residues: CASSLGVAGIGELFF.

This clonotype was seen repeatedly, ten times or more. This chain connects TRBV29-1 to TRBJ2-7, with 10 bases that match TRBD1. V lost 8 bases to trimming and J lost 6 bases; unmatched junction nucleotides: 10. The CDR3 length is 13 residues. Germline assignment: CDR1 SQVTM and CDR2 ANQGSEA. The CDR3 is CSTGQGLGSEQYF. The CDR3 DNA reads as TGCAGCACGGGACAGGGGTTAGGAAGCGAGCAGTACTTC.

The rearrangement links TRBV25-1 to TRBJ1-4; perhaps TRBD1 as D (6 bases). CDR1 is MGHDK, CDR2 SYGVNS, per germline. CDR3 length equals 15 residues. The V gene lost 7 bases and the J gene lost 7 bases, with 19 bases spanning the gap. The CDR3 here is CASTASTGGIEKLFF. The DNA for the CDR3 is TGTGCCAGCACCGCGTCAACGGGGGGCATTGAAAAACTGTTTTTT. The full variable domain, its missing parts supplied by reference TRBV25-1 and TRBJ1-4, is EADIYQTPRYLVIGTGKKITLECSQTMGHDKMYWYQQDPGMELHLIHYSYGVNSTEKGDLSSESTVSRIRTEHFPLTLESARPSHTSQYLCASTASTGGIEKLFFGSGTQLSVL.

This sequence joins TRBV20-1 and TRBJ2-4; D is possibly TRBD1 or TRBD2 (5 bases each). V was pared by 6 bases and J by 0 bases, with 18 bases between. Germline V lookup: CDR1 DFQATT, CDR2 SNEGSKA (reference sequence). The CDR3 is made up of 16 amino acids. The chain's CDR3 is CSAQLGPRLAKNIQYF. For the CDR3, the DNA is TGCAGTGCCCAGTTGGGACCGAGACTAGCCAAAAACATTCAGTACTTC.

This chain connects TRBV9 to TRBJ2-7, with 10 bases lining up with TRBD1. J gave up 5 bases and V 4 bases, and 6 bases lay outside the gene matches. CDR3 length: 14 residues. CDR1 and CDR2 from the germline V gene are SGDLS and YYNGEE. CDR3 bases: TGTGCCAGCAGCCCAGCGGGACAGGGGCACGAGCAGTACTTC. Protein: CASSPAGQGHEQYF.

The chain joins TRBV6-1 to TRBJ2-7, with TRBD2 matching 9 bases. Germline values: CDR1 MNHNS, CDR2 SASEGT. V lost 5 bases and J lost 0; bases outside the gene matches: 8. The CDR3 is made up of 16 amino acids. The CDR3 loop is CASSPPLAGASYEQYF. The DNA of the CDR3 is TGTGCCAGCAGTCCCCCTTTAGCGGGAGCCTCCTACGAGCAGTACTTC.